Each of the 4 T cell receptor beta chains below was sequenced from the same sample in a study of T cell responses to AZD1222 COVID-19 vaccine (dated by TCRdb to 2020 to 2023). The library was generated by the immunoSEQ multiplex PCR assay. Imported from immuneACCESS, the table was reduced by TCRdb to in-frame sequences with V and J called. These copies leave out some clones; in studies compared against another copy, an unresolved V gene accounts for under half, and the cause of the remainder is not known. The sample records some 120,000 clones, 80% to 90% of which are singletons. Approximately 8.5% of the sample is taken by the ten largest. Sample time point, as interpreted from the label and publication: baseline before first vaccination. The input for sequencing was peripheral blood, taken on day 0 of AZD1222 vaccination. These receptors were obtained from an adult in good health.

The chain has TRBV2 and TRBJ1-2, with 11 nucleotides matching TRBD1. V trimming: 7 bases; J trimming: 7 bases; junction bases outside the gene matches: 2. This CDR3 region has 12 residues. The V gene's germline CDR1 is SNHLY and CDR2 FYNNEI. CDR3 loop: CASKGQGGGYTF. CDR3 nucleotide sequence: TGTGCCAGCAAGGGACAGGGGGGTGGCTACACCTTC.

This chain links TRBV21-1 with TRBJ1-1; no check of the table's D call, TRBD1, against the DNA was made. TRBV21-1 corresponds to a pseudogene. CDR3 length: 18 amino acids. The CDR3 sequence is CASSNELNEQGTNTEAFF. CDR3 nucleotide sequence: TGTGCCAGCAGCAACGAGTTGAATGAGCAGGGGACGAACACTGAAGCTTTCTTT.

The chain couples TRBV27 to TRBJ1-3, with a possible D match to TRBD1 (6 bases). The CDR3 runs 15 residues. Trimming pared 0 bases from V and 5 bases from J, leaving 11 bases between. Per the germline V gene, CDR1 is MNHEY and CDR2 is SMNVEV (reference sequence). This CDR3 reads CASSLSMGARNTIYF. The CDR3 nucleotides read TGTGCCAGCAGTTTATCAATGGGGGCGCGAAACACCATATATTTT.

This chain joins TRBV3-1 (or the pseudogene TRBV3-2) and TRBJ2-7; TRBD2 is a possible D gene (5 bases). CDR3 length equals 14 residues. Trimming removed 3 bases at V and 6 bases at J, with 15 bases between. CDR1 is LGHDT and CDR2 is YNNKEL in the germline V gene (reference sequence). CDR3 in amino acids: CASSQEAGISEQYF. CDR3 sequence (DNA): TGTGCCAGCAGCCAGGAGGCTGGGATTTCCGAGCAGTACTTC.